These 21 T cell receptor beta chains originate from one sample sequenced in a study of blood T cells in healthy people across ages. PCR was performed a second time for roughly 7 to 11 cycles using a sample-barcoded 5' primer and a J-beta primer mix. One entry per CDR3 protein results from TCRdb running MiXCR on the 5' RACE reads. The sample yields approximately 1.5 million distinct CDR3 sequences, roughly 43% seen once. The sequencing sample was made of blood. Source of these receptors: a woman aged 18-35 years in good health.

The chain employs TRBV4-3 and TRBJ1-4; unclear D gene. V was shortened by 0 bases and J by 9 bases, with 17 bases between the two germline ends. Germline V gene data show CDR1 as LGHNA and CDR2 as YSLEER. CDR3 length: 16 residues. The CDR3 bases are TGCGCCAGCAGCCAAGATTACAGCAGGCCCAGTAAAAAACTGTTTTTT. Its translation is CASSQDYSRPSKKLFF.

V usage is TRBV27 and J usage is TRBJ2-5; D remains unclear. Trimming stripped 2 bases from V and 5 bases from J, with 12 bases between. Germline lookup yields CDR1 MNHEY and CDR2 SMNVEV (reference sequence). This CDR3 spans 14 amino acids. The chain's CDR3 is CASSLVGSYETQYF. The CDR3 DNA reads TGTGCCAGCAGTTTAGTAGGGTCCTACGAGACCCAGTACTTC.

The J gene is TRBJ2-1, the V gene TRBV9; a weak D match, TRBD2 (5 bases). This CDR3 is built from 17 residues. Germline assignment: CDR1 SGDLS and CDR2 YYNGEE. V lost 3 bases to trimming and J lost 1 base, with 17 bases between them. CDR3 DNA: TGTGCCAGCAGCGCCCGTTCTTTCCGGGAATCCTACAATGAGCAGTTCTTC. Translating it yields CASSARSFRESYNEQFF.

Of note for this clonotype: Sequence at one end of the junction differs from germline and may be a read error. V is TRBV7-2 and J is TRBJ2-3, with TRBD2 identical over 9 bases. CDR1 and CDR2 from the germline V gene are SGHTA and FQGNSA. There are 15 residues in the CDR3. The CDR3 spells CANSFGLAGSDTQYF. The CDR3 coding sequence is TGTGCCAACAGCTTCGGCCTAGCGGGATCAGATACGCAGTATTTT.

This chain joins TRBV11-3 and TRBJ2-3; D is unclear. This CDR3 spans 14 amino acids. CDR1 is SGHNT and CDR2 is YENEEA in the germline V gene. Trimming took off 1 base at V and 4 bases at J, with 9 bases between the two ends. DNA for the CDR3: TGTGCCAGCAGCTTAGGGCACGGGCCAGATACGCAGTATTTT. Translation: CASSLGHGPDTQYF.

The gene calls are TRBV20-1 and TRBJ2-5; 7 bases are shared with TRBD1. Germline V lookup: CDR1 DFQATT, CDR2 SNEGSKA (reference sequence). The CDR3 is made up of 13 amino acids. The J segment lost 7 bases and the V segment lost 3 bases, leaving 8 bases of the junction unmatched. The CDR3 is CSARTGTPGTQYF. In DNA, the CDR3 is TGCAGTGCTAGGACAGGGACGCCGGGGACCCAGTACTTC.

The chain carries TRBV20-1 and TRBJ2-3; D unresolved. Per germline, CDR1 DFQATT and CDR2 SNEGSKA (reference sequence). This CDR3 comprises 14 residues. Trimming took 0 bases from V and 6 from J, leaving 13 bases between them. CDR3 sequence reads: CSARDRRQVDTQYF. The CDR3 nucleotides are TGCAGTGCTAGAGATCGGCGGCAGGTGGATACGCAGTATTTT.

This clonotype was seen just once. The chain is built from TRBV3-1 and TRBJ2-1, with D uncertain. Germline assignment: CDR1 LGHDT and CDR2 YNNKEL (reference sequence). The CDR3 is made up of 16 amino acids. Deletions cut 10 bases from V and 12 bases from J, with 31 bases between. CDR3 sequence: CATKRTSNRAPEAQFF. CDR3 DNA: TGTGCCACAAAAAGGACCTCGAACCGAGCTCCTGAGGCGCAGTTCTTC.

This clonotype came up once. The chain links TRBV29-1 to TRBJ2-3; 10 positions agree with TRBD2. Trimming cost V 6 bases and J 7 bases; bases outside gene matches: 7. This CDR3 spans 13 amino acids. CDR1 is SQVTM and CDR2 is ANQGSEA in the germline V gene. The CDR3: CSVPGLAFYTQYF. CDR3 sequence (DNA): TGCAGCGTCCCGGGACTAGCGTTCTATACGCAGTATTTT.

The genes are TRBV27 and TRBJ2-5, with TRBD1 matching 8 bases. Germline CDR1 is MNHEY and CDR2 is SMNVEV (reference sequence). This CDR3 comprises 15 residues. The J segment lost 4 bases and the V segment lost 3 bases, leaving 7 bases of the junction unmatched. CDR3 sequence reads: CASSFWQGARETQYF. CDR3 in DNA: TGTGCCAGCAGTTTTTGGCAGGGGGCCAGAGAGACCCAGTACTTC.

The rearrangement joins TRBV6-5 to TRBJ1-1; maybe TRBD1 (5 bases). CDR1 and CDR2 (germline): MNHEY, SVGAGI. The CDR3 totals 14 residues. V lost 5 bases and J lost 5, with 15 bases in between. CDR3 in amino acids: CASSPAGPWTEAFF. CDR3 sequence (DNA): TGTGCCAGCAGTCCCGCAGGGCCGTGGACTGAAGCTTTCTTT.

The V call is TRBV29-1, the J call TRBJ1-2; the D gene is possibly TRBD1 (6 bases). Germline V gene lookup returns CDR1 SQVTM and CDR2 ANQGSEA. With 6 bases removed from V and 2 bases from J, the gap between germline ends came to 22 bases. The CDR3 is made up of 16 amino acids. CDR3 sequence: CSVDSDQQGLNYGYTF. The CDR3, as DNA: TGCAGCGTAGACTCGGACCAACAGGGACTGAACTATGGCTACACCTTC.

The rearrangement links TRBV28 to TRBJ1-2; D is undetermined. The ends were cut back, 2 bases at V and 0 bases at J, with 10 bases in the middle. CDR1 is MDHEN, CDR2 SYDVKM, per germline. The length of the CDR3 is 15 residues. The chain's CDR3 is CASSLLLVSNYGYTF. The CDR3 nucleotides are TGTGCCAGCAGTTTACTTTTAGTCTCTAACTATGGCTACACCTTC.

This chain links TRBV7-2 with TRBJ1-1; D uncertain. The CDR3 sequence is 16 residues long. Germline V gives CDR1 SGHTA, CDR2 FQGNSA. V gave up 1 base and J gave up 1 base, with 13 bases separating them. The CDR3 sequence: CASSLGSGRKNTEAFF. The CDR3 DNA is TGTGCCAGCAGCTTAGGAAGCGGCAGGAAGAACACTGAAGCTTTCTTT. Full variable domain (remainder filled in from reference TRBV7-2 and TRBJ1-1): GAGVSQSPSNKVTEKGKDVELRCDPISGHTALYWYRQSLGQGLEFLIYFQGNSAPDKSGLPSDRFSAERTGGSVSTLTIQRTQQEDSAVYLCASSLGSGRKNTEAFFGQGTRLTVV.

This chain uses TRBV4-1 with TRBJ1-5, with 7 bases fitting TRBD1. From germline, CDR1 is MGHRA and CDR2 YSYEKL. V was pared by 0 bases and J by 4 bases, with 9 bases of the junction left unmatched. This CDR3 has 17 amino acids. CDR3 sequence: CASSQDSSRGRNQPQHF. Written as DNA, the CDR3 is TGCGCCAGCAGCCAAGATAGTAGCAGGGGGAGAAATCAGCCCCAGCATTTT.

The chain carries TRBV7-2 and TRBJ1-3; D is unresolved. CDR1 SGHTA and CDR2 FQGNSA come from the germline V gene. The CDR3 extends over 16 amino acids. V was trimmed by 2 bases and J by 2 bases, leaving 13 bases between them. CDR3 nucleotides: TGTGCCAGCAGCTTAAGTCTGCGTTCCGCTGGAAACACCATATATTTT. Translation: CASSLSLRSAGNTIYF. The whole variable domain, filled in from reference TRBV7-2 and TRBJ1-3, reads GAGVSQSPSNKVTEKGKDVELRCDPISGHTALYWYRQSLGQGLEFLIYFQGNSAPDKSGLPSDRFSAERTGGSVSTLTIQRTQQEDSAVYLCASSLSLRSAGNTIYFGEGSWLTVV.

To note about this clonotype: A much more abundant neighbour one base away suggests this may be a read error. Written as DNA, the CDR3 is TGTGCCAGCGCTGACAGGTGGGGAGAGACCCAGTACTTC. Translated: CASADRWGETQYF. The chain employs TRBV12-3 or TRBV12-4 and TRBJ2-5; D might be TRBD1 (6 bases). The CDR3 extends over 13 amino acids. Trimming cost V 8 bases and J 4 bases, with 14 bases left between them.

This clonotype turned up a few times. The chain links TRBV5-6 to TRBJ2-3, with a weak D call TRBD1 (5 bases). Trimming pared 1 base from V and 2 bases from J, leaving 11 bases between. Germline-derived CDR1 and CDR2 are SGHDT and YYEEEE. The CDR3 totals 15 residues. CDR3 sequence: CASSLLSDTTDTQYF. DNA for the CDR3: TGTGCCAGCAGCTTGCTATCGGACACCACAGATACGCAGTATTTT.

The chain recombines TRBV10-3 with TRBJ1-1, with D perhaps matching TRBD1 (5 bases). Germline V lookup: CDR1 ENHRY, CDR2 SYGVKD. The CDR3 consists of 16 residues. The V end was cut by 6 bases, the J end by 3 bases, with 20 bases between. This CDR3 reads CAISKAGGTVDTEAFF. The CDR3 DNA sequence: TGTGCCATCAGCAAAGCGGGGGGAACGGTAGACACTGAAGCTTTCTTT.

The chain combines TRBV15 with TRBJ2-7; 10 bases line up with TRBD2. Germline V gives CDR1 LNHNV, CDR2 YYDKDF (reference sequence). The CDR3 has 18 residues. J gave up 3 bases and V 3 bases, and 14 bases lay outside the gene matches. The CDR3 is CATSRDNPGLAIDYEQYF. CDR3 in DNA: TGTGCCACCAGCAGGGATAACCCGGGACTAGCGATTGACTACGAGCAGTACTTC.

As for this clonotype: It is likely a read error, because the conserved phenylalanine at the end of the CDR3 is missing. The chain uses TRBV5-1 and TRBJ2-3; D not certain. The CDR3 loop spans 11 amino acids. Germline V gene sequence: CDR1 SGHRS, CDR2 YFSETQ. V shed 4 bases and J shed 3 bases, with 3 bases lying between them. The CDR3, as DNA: TGCGCCAGCAGCGCTACAGATACGCAGTATGTT. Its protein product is CASSATDTQYV.